The 14 T cell receptor beta chains below come from one sample, sequenced in a study of T cell responses to AZD1222 COVID-19 vaccine (dated by TCRdb to the early 2020s). The time point label on this specimen signifies: baseline before first vaccination. Sample treatment or condition, as interpreted from the label and publication: meningococcal conjugate vaccine given as trial control. Library preparation employed the immunoSEQ multiplex PCR assay. TCRdb's version of the immuneACCESS table is confined to in-frame rearrangements and falls short of the full clone set. An unresolved V gene accounts for under half of the shortfall where checked; the remainder is of unknown origin. In all, the sample holds approximately 220,000 clones, and 85% to 95% of those were seen once. The ten largest clones take up 0.9% to 1.1% of the sample. The sample consisted of peripheral blood, taken on day 0 of MenACWY control vaccination. These receptors originate from an adult in good health.

The chain uses TRBV6-1 and TRBJ1-4, with D unresolved. V gave up 2 bases and J gave up 5 bases, with 12 bases separating them. The V gene's germline CDR1 is MNHNS and CDR2 SASEGT. This CDR3 has 15 residues. The CDR3 protein is CASSESQTLNEKLFF. The DNA for the CDR3 is TGTGCCAGCAGTGAATCGCAGACTCTAAATGAAAAACTGTTTTTT.

The V gene is TRBV5-5, the J gene TRBJ1-1; TRBD1 matches at 9 bases. CDR3 size: 15 residues. The germline V gene has CDR1 SGHKS and CDR2 YYEKEE (reference sequence). J was trimmed by 5 bases and V by 0 bases; bases with no gene match: 5. Written as DNA, the CDR3 is TGTGCCAGCAGCTTGGGACAGGGGGAGGGAACTGAAGCTTTCTTT. Its protein is CASSLGQGEGTEAFF.

In its sample, this clone was seen a few times. This rearrangement joins TRBV19 to TRBJ2-3; D gene uncertain. CDR1 is LNHDA, CDR2 SQIVND, per germline (reference sequence). This CDR3 spans 13 amino acids. Deletions cut 5 bases from V and 2 bases from J, with 8 bases between. CDR3 DNA sequence: TGTGCCAGTAGTTCTTCTAACACAGATACGCAGTATTTT. It translates to CASSSSNTDTQYF. Using reference TRBV19 and TRBJ2-3 for the parts outside the CDR3, the full variable domain is DGGITQSPKYLFRKEGQNVTLSCEQNLNHDAMYWYRQDPGQGLRLIYYSQIVNDFQKGDIAEGYSVSREKKESFPLTVTSAQKNPTAFYLCASSSSNTDTQYFGPGTRLTVL.

The chain has TRBV6-5 and TRBJ2-3, with D hard to call. Trimming removed 2 bases from V and 2 bases from J, with 8 bases in between. This CDR3 comprises 14 residues. Germline V lookup: CDR1 MNHEY, CDR2 SVGAGI. The CDR3 protein is CASSYRRITDTQYF. CDR3 nucleotides: TGTGCCAGCAGTTACCGACGCATCACAGATACGCAGTATTTT.

The chain joins TRBV7-2 to TRBJ2-7, with D tentatively TRBD2 (5 bases). Germline-derived CDR1 and CDR2 are SGHTA and FQGNSA. The CDR3 is made up of 15 amino acids. Trimming cost V 5 bases and J 1 base, with 15 bases left between them. The CDR3 DNA sequence: TGTGCCAGCAGCCCGGGATGGGGTTCGTCCTACGAGCAGTACTTC. This sequence encodes CASSPGWGSSYEQYF. Looking up the rest from reference TRBV7-2 and TRBJ2-7 gives the full variable domain: GAGVSQSPSNKVTEKGKDVELRCDPISGHTALYWYRQSLGQGLEFLIYFQGNSAPDKSGLPSDRFSAERTGGSVSTLTIQRTQQEDSAVYLCASSPGWGSSYEQYFGPGTRLTVT.

The CDR3 is CASSPYPPSPETQYF. Written as DNA, the CDR3 is TGTGCCAGCAGCCCCTACCCCCCTAGCCCAGAGACCCAGTACTTC. The chain combines TRBV7-3 with TRBJ2-5; weak D call: TRBD2 (5 bases). The CDR3 is 15 amino acids. V was shortened by 5 bases and J by 4 bases, with 17 bases between the two germline ends. Looked up from germline, CDR1 is SGHTA and CDR2 is FQGTGA.

The chain couples TRBV19 to TRBJ1-5; D possibly corresponds to TRBD1 (6 bases). The CDR3 runs to 16 residues. Germline assignment: CDR1 LNHDA and CDR2 SQIVND (reference sequence). Between the trimmed V and J ends, which lost 3 bases and 5 bases, there was a span of 17 bases. CDR3 sequence reads: CASSISGQTLYQPQHF. The CDR3 region has the DNA TGTGCCAGTAGTATCTCCGGACAGACCCTCTATCAGCCCCAGCATTTT. Supplemented by reference TRBV19 and TRBJ1-5, the full variable domain reads DGGITQSPKYLFRKEGQNVTLSCEQNLNHDAMYWYRQDPGQGLRLIYYSQIVNDFQKGDIAEGYSVSREKKESFPLTVTSAQKNPTAFYLCASSISGQTLYQPQHFGDGTRLSIL.

This sequence joins TRBV28 and TRBJ1-5, with TRBD1 matching 7 bases. From germline, CDR1 is MDHEN and CDR2 SYDVKM. The length of the CDR3 is 15 residues. V was pared by 9 bases and J by 0 bases, with 8 bases of the junction left unmatched. The CDR3 sequence is CASRRGGYSNQPQHF. The CDR3 nucleotides are TGTGCCAGTCGCAGGGGGGGATATAGCAATCAGCCCCAGCATTTT.

The chain recombines TRBV6-1 with TRBJ1-5; 7 bases agree with TRBD1. Germline trimming cut 2 bases from V and 6 bases from J; bases unmatched to any gene: 10. This CDR3 comprises 16 residues. Germline values: CDR1 MNHNS, CDR2 SASEGT. CDR3 coding DNA: TGTGCCAGCAGTGAACCCTACGGGACAGAACTTCAGCCCCAGCATTTT. This sequence encodes CASSEPYGTELQPQHF.

The genes are TRBV7-8 and TRBJ1-5, with D maybe TRBD1 (6 bases). This CDR3 is built from 15 residues. Between the trimmed V and J ends, which lost 1 base and 6 bases, there was a span of 13 bases. CDR1 and CDR2 from the germline V gene are SGHVS and FQNEAQ. CDR3 sequence: CASSLGGGAGQPQHF. The CDR3 DNA follows: TGTGCCAGCAGCTTAGGGGGGGGCGCCGGTCAGCCCCAGCATTTT.

This sequence joins TRBV6-5 and TRBJ1-5, with TRBD1 as a possible D gene (5 bases). CDR3 size: 15 residues. V was trimmed by 2 bases and J by 3 bases, leaving 11 bases between them. In germline, CDR1 is MNHEY, CDR2 SVGAGI. The CDR3 region is CASSYGQGFNQPQHF. For the CDR3, the DNA is TGTGCCAGCAGTTACGGTCAGGGCTTCAATCAGCCCCAGCATTTT.

The chain employs TRBV6-2 or TRBV6-3 and TRBJ1-4; D ambiguous. This CDR3 region has 15 residues. Germline CDR1 reads MNHEY; CDR2 reads SVGEGT. V dropped 5 bases and J dropped 0 bases, with 10 bases sitting between them. The CDR3 loop is CASSLDGATNEKLFF. The CDR3 region has the DNA TGTGCCAGCAGTCTCGACGGTGCAACTAATGAAAAACTGTTTTTT.

This chain uses TRBV4-2 with TRBJ2-1, with D maybe TRBD2 (6 bases). The CDR3 has 14 residues. The germline CDR1 and CDR2 sequences are LGHNA and YNFKEQ. The V end was cut by 4 bases, the J end by 9 bases, with 16 bases between. CDR3 protein: CASSLGTGRGEQFF. CDR3 nucleotide sequence: TGTGCCAGCAGCCTAGGGACTGGCCGCGGTGAGCAGTTCTTC.

V and J are TRBV6-5 and TRBJ2-1, with 15 bases that match TRBD2. Germline lookup yields CDR1 MNHEY and CDR2 SVGAGI. Trimming removed 4 bases from V and 4 bases from J; junction bases left unmatched: 2. CDR3 length: 16 residues. This CDR3 is CASSWTSGGAYNEQFF. The CDR3 bases are TGTGCCAGCAGTTGGACTAGCGGGGGGGCGTACAATGAGCAGTTCTTC.